Presented here are 5 T cell receptor beta chains from one specimen sequenced in a study of blood T cell repertoires in COVID-19. Some clones are missing from TCRdb's copy, which holds only in-frame ones; the method was immunoSEQ multiplex PCR. The sample records over 300,000 clones, roughly 88% being singletons. Material: PBMCs or T cells enriched from blood (not recorded which). The receptor set was obtained from a man aged 25 to 45 who had recovered from COVID-19.

The chain recombines TRBV10-2 with TRBJ1-4; perhaps TRBD1 as D (6 bases). V lost 2 bases, J lost 7 bases, and 17 bases lay in between. The germline CDR1 and CDR2 sequences are WSHSY and SAAADI. The CDR3 runs 16 residues. The CDR3 is CASSEDPGTSAEKLFF. DNA for the CDR3: TGCGCCAGCAGTGAGGATCCCGGGACAAGTGCTGAAAAACTGTTTTTT.

This rearrangement joins TRBV29-1 to TRBJ1-2; 7 bases line up with TRBD1. With V trimmed by 4 bases and J by 6 bases, 2 bases remained unmatched. Germline V lookup: CDR1 SQVTM, CDR2 ANQGSEA. This CDR3 region has 11 residues. CDR3 nucleotides: TGCAGCGTTGGCGGGACAGATGGCTACACCTTC. Translating it yields CSVGGTDGYTF.

CDR3 region: CASSPSDRGNTIYF. In DNA, the CDR3 is TGCGCCAGCAGCCCATCGGACAGAGGAAACACCATATATTTT. V usage is TRBV4-3 and J usage is TRBJ1-3; a possible D gene is TRBD1 (6 bases). Trimming stripped 4 bases from V and 4 bases from J, with 11 bases between. The CDR3 contains 14 residues. Germline-derived CDR1 and CDR2 are LGHNA and YSLEER.

The chain is built from TRBV7-9 and TRBJ2-2; 8 nucleotides match TRBD2. This CDR3 comprises 16 residues. Trimming took 9 bases from V and 3 from J; bases not matched to a gene: 12. Germline V lookup: CDR1 SEHNR, CDR2 FQNEAQ (reference sequence). Written as DNA, the CDR3 is TGTGCCAGTCTTTCGATTGCGGGGGGATACACCGGGGAGCTGTTTTTT. It translates to CASLSIAGGYTGELFF.

The chain carries TRBV7-6 and TRBJ1-2; D call uncertain. In germline, CDR1 is SGHVS, CDR2 FNYEAQ. The length of the CDR3 is 13 residues. V was trimmed by 0 bases and J by 8 bases, leaving 10 bases between them. CDR3 residues: CASSLAPSRGYTF. The CDR3 DNA sequence: TGTGCCAGCAGCTTAGCACCGTCTAGGGGCTACACCTTC.